In this sample, the clone carrying this TCR beta chain turned up once. This CDR3 is 17 amino acids long. With V trimmed by 4 bases and J by 3 bases, 12 bases remained unmatched. The germline V gene has CDR1 SGHRS and CDR2 YFSETQ. In the source study's methods: Nucleated cell counts were estimated from reference gene primer amplification. Using immunoSEQ multiplex PCR, the repertoire was profiled, and TCRdb retains in-frame clones only, with some absent. V and J calls and clone size follow that table, whereas D and trimming were derived from the DNA. The table records fewer than 90,000 clones, roughly 87% of them present only once. The sample is drawn from a study of blood T cell repertoires in COVID-19. On the study more broadly: COVID-19 samples from acute and convalescent phases originated in the United States, Italy and Spain. Nucleic acid was either cDNA or gDNA, and it came from T cells, B-cell-depleted T cells, or PBMCs.

The sequenced material came from peripheral blood. The chain links TRBV5-1 to TRBJ1-1; 10 bases align to TRBD1. This clonotype originated in a man in his 70s with acute or convalescent COVID-19. Here the CDR3 DNA reads TGCGCCAGCAGCATAACCGGGACAGGGGCGGGGGACACTGAAGCTTTCTTT. The encoded protein is CASSITGTGAGDTEAFF.